A single sample is the source of the 20 T cell receptor beta chains below, sequenced in a study of cytomegalovirus exposure and HLA in healthy donors. PCR primers comprised 60 Vbeta and 13 Jbeta primers. Using immunoSEQ multiplex PCR, the repertoire was profiled, and TCRdb retains in-frame clones only, with some absent. The data show 90,000 to 110,000 clones, around 81% seen once. Sequenced material: PBMCs. Every receptor here comes from a woman younger than 45 in good health and CMV-seronegative.

The rearrangement uses TRBV6-1 and TRBJ1-1; D is perhaps TRBD1 (6 bases). The CDR3 is made up of 14 amino acids. Germline CDR1 and CDR2: MNHNS and SASEGT. V dropped 6 bases and J dropped 4 bases, with 15 bases sitting between them. As DNA, the CDR3 is TGTGCCAGCAGCTTTGAAGACAGGTCCACTGAAGCTTTCTTT. Protein: CASSFEDRSTEAFF.

The chain employs TRBV2 and TRBJ1-5; 8 bases are shared with TRBD1. CDR1 and CDR2 (germline): SNHLY, FYNNEI. V shed 6 bases and J 4 bases; nucleotides not matched to a gene: 5. This CDR3 has 14 residues. The CDR3 loop is CASRSTGGNQPQHF. The CDR3 bases are TGTGCCAGCAGGAGTACAGGGGGGAATCAGCCCCAGCATTTT.

This chain joins TRBV25-1 and TRBJ2-3, with TRBD2 identical over 9 bases. V shed 6 bases, J shed 2 bases, and the junction held 6 bases outside the gene matches. Germline loops: CDR1 MGHDK, CDR2 SYGVNS. CDR3 length: 15 amino acids. Here the CDR3 DNA reads TGTGCCAGCAGCTTGGCGGGAGGGACCACAGATACGCAGTATTTT. It specifies CASSLAGGTTDTQYF.

CDR3 nucleotide sequence: TGCGCCAGCAGTCAATCGGGACAAGCATACCCCTACGAGCAGTACTTC. It specifies CASSQSGQAYPYEQYF. V is TRBV23-1 and J is TRBJ2-7; a weak D match, TRBD1 (6 bases). TRBV23-1 counts as an open reading frame of uncertain function. Trimming removed 0 bases from V and 2 bases from J, with 14 bases in between. The CDR3 sequence is 16 residues long.

The rearrangement joins TRBV6-6 to TRBJ2-5, with TRBD2 as a possible D gene (5 bases). The V gene's germline CDR1 is MNHNY and CDR2 SVGAGI (reference sequence). V lost 6 bases, J lost 1 base, and 15 bases lay in between. CDR3 length: 15 amino acids. CDR3 residues: CASRGYGEGQETQYF. DNA of the CDR3: TGTGCCAGCAGGGGCTACGGGGAAGGCCAAGAGACCCAGTACTTC.

This sequence joins TRBV30 and TRBJ2-7, with 8 nucleotides matching TRBD1. The J segment lost 7 bases and the V segment lost 5 bases, leaving 4 bases of the junction unmatched. The germline V gene encodes CDR1 GTSNPN and CDR2 SVGIG (reference sequence). This CDR3 has 11 residues. CDR3 nucleotide sequence: TGTGCCTGGGGACAGGGCGGGGAGCAGTACTTC. Translating it yields CAWGQGGEQYF.

The chain employs TRBV28 and TRBJ2-3; TRBD2 agrees at 9 bases. This CDR3 contains 16 residues. Germline assignment: CDR1 MDHEN and CDR2 SYDVKM. V trimming: 4 bases; J trimming: 1 base; junction bases outside the gene matches: 6. CDR3 in DNA: TGTGCCAGCAGTTCGCCGACTAGCGGCCGCACAGATACGCAGTATTTT. Translating gives CASSSPTSGRTDTQYF.

The V call is TRBV6-5, the J call TRBJ1-1; D is uncertain. Trimming took off 4 bases at V and 0 bases at J, with 12 bases between the two ends. Germline values: CDR1 MNHEY, CDR2 SVGAGI. This CDR3 is 15 amino acids long. The CDR3 loop is CASSLLPGLNTEAFF. The CDR3 DNA sequence: TGTGCCAGCAGTTTGCTACCAGGCTTGAACACTGAAGCTTTCTTT.

The chain is built from TRBV7-2 and TRBJ2-7; D is ambiguous. The CDR3 sequence is 12 residues long. V was clipped by 5 bases and J by 2 bases, with 7 bases between them. The germline V gene has CDR1 SGHTA and CDR2 FQGNSA. The CDR3 loop reads CASSRGTYEQYF. CDR3 in DNA: TGTGCCAGCAGCAGAGGTACCTACGAGCAGTACTTC.

The chain has TRBV4-1 and TRBJ2-1; no clear D gene. Germline CDR1 is MGHRA and CDR2 is YSYEKL. V was pared by 4 bases and J by 0 bases, with 10 bases between. This CDR3 region has 15 residues. CDR3 residues: CASSLEQVSYNEQFF. CDR3 nucleotide sequence: TGCGCCAGCAGCCTTGAGCAGGTCTCCTACAATGAGCAGTTCTTC.

The chain carries TRBV9 and TRBJ2-2, with 9 bases fitting TRBD1. The length of the CDR3 is 15 residues. Germline V CDR1 and CDR2: SGDLS, YYNGEE. Unmatched junction bases numbered 4, after V lost 4 bases and J lost 3 bases. CDR3 sequence: CASSTRQGDTGELFF. CDR3 sequence (DNA): TGTGCCAGCAGCACCCGACAGGGGGACACCGGGGAGCTGTTTTTT.

V is TRBV7-9 and J is TRBJ1-3; D is possibly TRBD1 (5 bases). This CDR3 has 16 amino acids. Trimming stripped 3 bases from V and 2 bases from J, with 14 bases between. The V gene's germline CDR1 is SEHNR and CDR2 FQNEAQ (reference sequence). CDR3 coding DNA: TGTGCCAGCAGCTTCGGCTTCACAGGACCTGGAAACACCATATATTTT. Encoded protein: CASSFGFTGPGNTIYF.

This chain links TRBV27 with TRBJ2-7; 7 bases line up with TRBD2. The CDR3 extends over 13 amino acids. Germline V gives CDR1 MNHEY, CDR2 SMNVEV (reference sequence). V was pared by 6 bases and J by 2 bases, with 4 bases of the junction left unmatched. The CDR3 DNA reads as TGTGCCAGCAGCCACCGGGGGGCCTACGAGCAGTACTTC. Protein product: CASSHRGAYEQYF.

This clone came up once. The chain employs TRBV15 and TRBJ2-1; 11 bases align to TRBD2. V shed 7 bases and J 7 bases; nucleotides not matched to a gene: 12. This CDR3 spans 16 amino acids. CDR1 is LNHNV, CDR2 YYDKDF, per germline (reference sequence). The chain's CDR3 is CATKEIAGGPKNEQFF. The CDR3 coding sequence is TGTGCCACCAAAGAAATAGCGGGAGGGCCGAAAAATGAGCAGTTCTTC. The variable domain in full, with the rest retrieved from reference TRBV15 and TRBJ2-1, is DAMVIQNPRYQVTQFGKPVTLSCSQTLNHNVMYWYQQKSSQAPKLLFHYYDKDFNNEADTPDNFQSRRPNTSFCFLDIRSPGLGDTAMYLCATKEIAGGPKNEQFFGPGTRLTVL.

This sequence joins TRBV4-1 and TRBJ2-1, with 12 bases that match TRBD2. Germline V gives CDR1 MGHRA, CDR2 YSYEKL. This CDR3 has 15 amino acids. Germline trimming cut 1 base from V and 8 bases from J; bases unmatched to any gene: 3. The CDR3 sequence: CASSQGLAGVDEQFF. The CDR3 DNA reads TGCGCCAGCAGCCAAGGACTAGCGGGGGTTGATGAGCAGTTCTTC.

This clone was seen a few times. This chain links TRBV7-2 with TRBJ1-1; D is possibly TRBD1 (6 bases). The V end lost 5 bases, the J end lost 4 bases, and 14 bases lay between the germline ends. The germline gives CDR1 SGHTA, CDR2 FQGNSA. CDR3 length: 14 residues. CDR3 region: CASSAQGWGTEAFF. DNA for the CDR3: TGTGCCAGCAGCGCACAGGGTTGGGGCACTGAAGCTTTCTTT. Full variable domain (remainder filled in from reference TRBV7-2 and TRBJ1-1): GAGVSQSPSNKVTEKGKDVELRCDPISGHTALYWYRQSLGQGLEFLIYFQGNSAPDKSGLPSDRFSAERTGGSVSTLTIQRTQQEDSAVYLCASSAQGWGTEAFFGQGTRLTVV.

In its sample, this clone was seen a few times. This rearrangement joins TRBV5-6 to TRBJ2-5; 8 bases fit TRBD2. Per the germline V gene, CDR1 is SGHDT and CDR2 is YYEEEE. This CDR3 is built from 16 residues. The J segment lost 4 bases and the V segment lost 1 base, leaving 9 bases of the junction unmatched. The CDR3 here is CASSLPAGGGGETQYF. CDR3 DNA: TGTGCCAGCAGCTTGCCCGCGGGAGGCGGGGGAGAGACCCAGTACTTC.

This clone came up a few times. The V and J genes are TRBV6-5 and TRBJ1-2; D unclear. Trimming cost V 11 bases and J 4 bases, with 11 bases left between them. Germline lookup yields CDR1 MNHEY and CDR2 SVGAGI. This CDR3 has 11 residues. The chain's CDR3 is CAADGGYGYTF. Written as DNA, the CDR3 is TGTGCCGCTGATGGAGGCTATGGCTACACCTTC.

This clone was counted a few times. The gene calls are TRBV11-1 and TRBJ2-2; D call uncertain. CDR1 and CDR2 (germline): SGHAT, FQDESV (reference sequence). This CDR3 contains 12 residues. V shed 6 bases and J shed 8 bases, with 10 bases lying between them. This chain's CDR3 is CASSFVAGELFF. The CDR3 DNA is TGTGCCAGCAGTTTTGTCGCGGGGGAGCTGTTTTTT.

The chain couples TRBV6-5 to TRBJ1-1; D is possibly TRBD1 (5 bases). This CDR3 has 13 amino acids. Germline V gives CDR1 MNHEY, CDR2 SVGAGI. Trimming removed 6 bases at V and 1 base at J, with 9 bases between. CDR3 sequence reads: CASRQQANTEAFF. The CDR3 DNA is TGTGCCAGCAGACAACAGGCGAACACTGAAGCTTTCTTT.